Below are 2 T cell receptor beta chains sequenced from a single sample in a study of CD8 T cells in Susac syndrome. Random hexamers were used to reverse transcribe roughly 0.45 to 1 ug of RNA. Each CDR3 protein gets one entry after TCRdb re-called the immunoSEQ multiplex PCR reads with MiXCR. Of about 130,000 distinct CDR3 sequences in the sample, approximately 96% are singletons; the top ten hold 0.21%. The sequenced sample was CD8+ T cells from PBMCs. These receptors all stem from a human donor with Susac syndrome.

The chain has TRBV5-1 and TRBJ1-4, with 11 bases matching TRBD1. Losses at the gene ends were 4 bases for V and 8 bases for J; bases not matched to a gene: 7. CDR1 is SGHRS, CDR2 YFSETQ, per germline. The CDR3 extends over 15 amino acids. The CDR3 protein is CASSAGQGAGEKLFF. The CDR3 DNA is TGCGCCAGCAGCGCCGGACAGGGGGCAGGGGAAAAACTGTTTTTT.

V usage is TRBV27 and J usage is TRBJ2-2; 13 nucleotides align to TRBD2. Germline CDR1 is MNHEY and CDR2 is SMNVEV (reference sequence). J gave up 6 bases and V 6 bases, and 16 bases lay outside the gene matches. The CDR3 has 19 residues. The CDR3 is CASSSGLAGVGGLPGELFF. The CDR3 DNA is TGTGCCAGCAGCTCCGGACTAGCGGGAGTAGGGGGATTACCCGGGGAGCTGTTTTTT.